One sample yielded the 8 T cell receptor beta chains listed below, sequenced in a study of beta chain features in type 1 diabetes. Study-level points and caveats: There was a moderate but significant shortening of TCRB CDR3s in all four CD4+ subsets of Type 1 diabetes patients.

The authors reverse transcribed all of the isolated RNA, so sequencing captured expressed TCRB transcripts. Some clones are missing from TCRdb's copy, which holds only in-frame ones; the method was immunoSEQ multiplex PCR. The repertoire holds more than 250,000 clones, with approximately 25% as singletons. Antigens of these TCRs are unknown. The sample comprised naive CD4+ T cells from blood. These receptors all stem from a woman aged 30 to 39 with type 1 diabetes.

This clone was detected a few times. This chain connects TRBV29-1 to TRBJ1-2; TRBD1 agrees at 10 bases. The CDR3 sequence is 14 residues long. The ends lost 4 bases at V and 4 bases at J; junction bases unmatched: 6. CDR1 and CDR2 from the germline V gene are SQVTM and ANQGSEA. CDR3 loop: CSVADRGMVYGYTF. The DNA for the CDR3 is TGCAGCGTTGCGGACAGGGGGATGGTCTATGGCTACACCTTC.

The chain is built from TRBV5-4 and TRBJ2-7; D might be TRBD2 (6 bases). The CDR3 has 15 amino acids. V lost 4 bases and J lost 2, with 16 bases in between. Germline lookup yields CDR1 SGHNT and CDR2 YYREEE (reference sequence). This CDR3 is CASSPGLLFTYEQYF. The CDR3 nucleotides read TGTGCCAGCAGCCCGGGACTTCTCTTTACCTACGAGCAGTACTTC.

The chain couples TRBV9 to TRBJ2-5; D gene unclear. There are 16 residues in the CDR3. Trimming removed 0 bases at V and 1 base at J, with 13 bases between. Germline CDR1 and CDR2: SGDLS and YYNGEE. The CDR3 is CASSVGSAAPQETQYF. For the CDR3, the DNA is TGTGCCAGCAGCGTAGGGAGTGCGGCCCCCCAAGAGACCCAGTACTTC.

V is TRBV27 and J is TRBJ1-2; TRBD1 matches at 8 bases. CDR1 is MNHEY and CDR2 is SMNVEV in the germline V gene (reference sequence). The CDR3 spans 16 residues. V trimming: 6 bases; J trimming: 8 bases; junction bases outside the gene matches: 17. DNA of the CDR3: TGTGCCAGCAGCTTAATGGACAGGGCTGACGTAGGGGGCTACACCTTC. Amino acid sequence: CASSLMDRADVGGYTF.

The chain employs TRBV6-6 and TRBJ1-5; TRBD1 might be the D (5 bases). Germline V gene lookup returns CDR1 MNHNY and CDR2 SVGAGI (reference sequence). The V end lost 5 bases, the J end lost 4 bases, and 6 bases lay between the germline ends. This CDR3 contains 12 residues. CDR3: CASSPGNQPQHF. The DNA of the CDR3 is TGTGCCAGCAGTCCAGGGAATCAGCCCCAGCATTTT.

V usage is TRBV4-1 and J usage is TRBJ2-5; TRBD1 matches 9 bases. CDR3 length equals 14 residues. J lost 4 bases, V lost 6 bases, and 6 bases had no gene match. Germline CDR1 reads MGHRA; CDR2 reads YSYEKL. The CDR3: CASSRTGERETQYF. The DNA for the CDR3 is TGCGCCAGCAGTCGGACAGGGGAGAGAGAGACCCAGTACTTC.

The rearrangement joins TRBV19 to TRBJ2-7, with 9 nucleotides matching TRBD1. Trimming at V came to 5 bases and at J to 6 bases, leaving 17 bases not matched to a gene. Germline V gene data show CDR1 as LNHDA and CDR2 as SQIVND (reference sequence). This CDR3 spans 17 amino acids. In DNA, the CDR3 is TGTGCCAGTAGTCCGTGGACAGGGGCAACTGTAGGAAGCGAGCAGTACTTC. This encodes CASSPWTGATVGSEQYF. Based on the CDR3 plus reference TRBV19 and TRBJ2-7, the full variable domain is DGGITQSPKYLFRKEGQNVTLSCEQNLNHDAMYWYRQDPGQGLRLIYYSQIVNDFQKGDIAEGYSVSREKKESFPLTVTSAQKNPTAFYLCASSPWTGATVGSEQYFGPGTRLTVT.

This rearrangement joins TRBV10-3 to TRBJ1-5, with a weak D call TRBD1 (6 bases). The germline CDR1 and CDR2 sequences are ENHRY and SYGVKD. Trimming removed 3 bases from V and 3 bases from J, with 15 bases in between. This CDR3 has 16 amino acids. The CDR3 reads CAISDRGGPNNQPQHF. CDR3 nucleotide sequence: TGTGCCATCAGTGATCGGGGGGGGCCTAACAATCAGCCCCAGCATTTT.